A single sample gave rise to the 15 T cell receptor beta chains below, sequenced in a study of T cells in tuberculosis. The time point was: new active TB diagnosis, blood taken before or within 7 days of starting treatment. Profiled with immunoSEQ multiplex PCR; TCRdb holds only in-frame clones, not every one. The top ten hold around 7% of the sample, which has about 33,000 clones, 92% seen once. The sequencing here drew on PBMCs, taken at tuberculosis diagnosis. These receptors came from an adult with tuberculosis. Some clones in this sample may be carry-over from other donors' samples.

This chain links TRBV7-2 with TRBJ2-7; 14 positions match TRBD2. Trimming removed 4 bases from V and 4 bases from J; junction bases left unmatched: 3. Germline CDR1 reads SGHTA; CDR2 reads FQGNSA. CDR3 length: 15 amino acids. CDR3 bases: TGTGCCAGCAGCTCCTGGACTAGCGGGGGGTACGAGCAGTACTTC. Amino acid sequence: CASSSWTSGGYEQYF.

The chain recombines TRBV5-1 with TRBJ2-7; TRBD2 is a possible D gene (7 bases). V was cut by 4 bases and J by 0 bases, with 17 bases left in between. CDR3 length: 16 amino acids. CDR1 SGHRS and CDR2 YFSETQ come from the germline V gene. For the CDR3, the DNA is TGCGCCAGCAGCGTGACCCTAGCGGACAGCTCCTACGAGCAGTACTTC. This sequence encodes CASSVTLADSSYEQYF.

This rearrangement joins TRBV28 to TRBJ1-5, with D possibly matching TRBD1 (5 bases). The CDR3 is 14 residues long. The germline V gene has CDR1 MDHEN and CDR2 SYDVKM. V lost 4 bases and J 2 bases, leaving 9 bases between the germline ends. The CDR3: CASSSAGGNQPQHF. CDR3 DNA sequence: TGTGCCAGCAGTTCGGCGGGGGGCAATCAGCCCCAGCATTTT.

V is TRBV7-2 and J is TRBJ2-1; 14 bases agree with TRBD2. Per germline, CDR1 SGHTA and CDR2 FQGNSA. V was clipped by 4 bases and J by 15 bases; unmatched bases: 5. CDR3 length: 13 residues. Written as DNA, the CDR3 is TGTGCCAGCAGCTCGACTAGCGGGGGGGCACGGTTCTTC. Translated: CASSSTSGGARFF.

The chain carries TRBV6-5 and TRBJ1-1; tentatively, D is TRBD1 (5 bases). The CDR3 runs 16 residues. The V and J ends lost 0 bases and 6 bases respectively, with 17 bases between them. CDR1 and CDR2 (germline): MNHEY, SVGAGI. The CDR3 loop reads CASSYSLGVGTAEAFF. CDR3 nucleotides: TGTGCCAGCAGTTACTCGCTAGGGGTGGGAACGGCTGAAGCTTTCTTT.

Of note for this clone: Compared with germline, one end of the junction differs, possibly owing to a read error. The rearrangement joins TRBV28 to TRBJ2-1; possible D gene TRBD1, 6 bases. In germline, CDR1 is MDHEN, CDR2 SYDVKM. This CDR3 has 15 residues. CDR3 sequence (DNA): TGTGCCAGCAGCTTATCGACAGGCTCCTACAATGAGCAGTTCTTC. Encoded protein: CASSLSTGSYNEQFF.

CDR3 in DNA: TGTGCCAGCAGTCTAGAGAGGACAGGGTCATATGGAAACACCATATATTTT. Translated: CASSLERTGSYGNTIYF. The genes are TRBV11-2 and TRBJ1-3, with TRBD1 matching over 8 bases. The CDR3 runs 17 residues. V lost 6 bases to trimming and J lost 3 bases; unmatched junction nucleotides: 13. Germline V CDR1 and CDR2: SGHAT, FQNNGV.

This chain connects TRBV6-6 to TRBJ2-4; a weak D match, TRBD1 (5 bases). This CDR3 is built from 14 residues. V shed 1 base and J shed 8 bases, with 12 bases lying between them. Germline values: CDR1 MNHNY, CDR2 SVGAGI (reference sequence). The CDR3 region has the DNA TGTGCCAGCAGTTACTGGCAGGGTTCTGACATTCAGTACTTC. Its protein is CASSYWQGSDIQYF.

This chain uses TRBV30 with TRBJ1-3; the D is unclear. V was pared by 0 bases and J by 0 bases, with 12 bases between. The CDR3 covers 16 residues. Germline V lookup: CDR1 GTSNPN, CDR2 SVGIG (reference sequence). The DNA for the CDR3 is TGTGCCTGGAGTGTAGGCAGGCCTCGCTCTGGAAACACCATATATTTT. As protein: CAWSVGRPRSGNTIYF.

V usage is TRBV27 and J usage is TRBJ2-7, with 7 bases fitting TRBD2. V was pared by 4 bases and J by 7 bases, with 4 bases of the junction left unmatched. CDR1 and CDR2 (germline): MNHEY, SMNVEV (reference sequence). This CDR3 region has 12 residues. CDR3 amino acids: CASSSKLAEQYF. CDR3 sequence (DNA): TGTGCCAGCAGTTCAAAACTAGCGGAGCAGTACTTC.

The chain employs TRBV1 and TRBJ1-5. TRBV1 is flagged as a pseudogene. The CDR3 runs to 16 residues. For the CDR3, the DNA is TGCACCAGCAGCCACCGGGGGGGTATAGGCAATCAGCCCCAGCATTTT. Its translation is CTSSHRGGIGNQPQHF.

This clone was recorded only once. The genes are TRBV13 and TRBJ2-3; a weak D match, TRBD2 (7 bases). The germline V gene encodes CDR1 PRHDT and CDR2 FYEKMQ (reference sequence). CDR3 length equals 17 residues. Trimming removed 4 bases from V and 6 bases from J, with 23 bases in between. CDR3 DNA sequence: TGTGCCAGCAGCTCCGCCGGGGGGCAGTCGGTATTGGATACGCAGTATTTT. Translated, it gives CASSSAGGQSVLDTQYF.

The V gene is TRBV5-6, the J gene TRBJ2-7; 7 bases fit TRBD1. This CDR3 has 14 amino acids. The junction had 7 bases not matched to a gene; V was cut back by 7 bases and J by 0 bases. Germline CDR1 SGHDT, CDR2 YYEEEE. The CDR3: CASFRAGGSYEQYF. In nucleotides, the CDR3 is TGTGCCAGCTTCAGGGCAGGGGGCTCCTACGAGCAGTACTTC.

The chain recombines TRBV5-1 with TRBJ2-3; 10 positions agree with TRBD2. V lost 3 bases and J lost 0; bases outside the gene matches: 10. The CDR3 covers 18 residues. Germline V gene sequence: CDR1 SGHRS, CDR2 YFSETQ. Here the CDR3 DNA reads TGCGCCAGCAGCTCCCTCGCTAGCGGGAGACTTAGCACAGATACGCAGTATTTT. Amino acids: CASSSLASGRLSTDTQYF. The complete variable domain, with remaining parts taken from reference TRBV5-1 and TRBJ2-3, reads KAGVTQTPRYLIKTRGQQVTLSCSPISGHRSVSWYQQTPGQGLQFLFEYFSETQRNKGNFPGRFSGRQFSNSRSEMNVSTLELGDSALYLCASSSLASGRLSTDTQYFGPGTRLTVL.

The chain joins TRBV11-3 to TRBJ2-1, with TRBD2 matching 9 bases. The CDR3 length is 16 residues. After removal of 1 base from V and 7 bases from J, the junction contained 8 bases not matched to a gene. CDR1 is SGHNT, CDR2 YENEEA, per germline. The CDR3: CASSLGDSGGSNEQFF. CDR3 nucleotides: TGTGCCAGCAGCTTAGGGGACAGCGGGGGGTCGAATGAGCAGTTCTTC.